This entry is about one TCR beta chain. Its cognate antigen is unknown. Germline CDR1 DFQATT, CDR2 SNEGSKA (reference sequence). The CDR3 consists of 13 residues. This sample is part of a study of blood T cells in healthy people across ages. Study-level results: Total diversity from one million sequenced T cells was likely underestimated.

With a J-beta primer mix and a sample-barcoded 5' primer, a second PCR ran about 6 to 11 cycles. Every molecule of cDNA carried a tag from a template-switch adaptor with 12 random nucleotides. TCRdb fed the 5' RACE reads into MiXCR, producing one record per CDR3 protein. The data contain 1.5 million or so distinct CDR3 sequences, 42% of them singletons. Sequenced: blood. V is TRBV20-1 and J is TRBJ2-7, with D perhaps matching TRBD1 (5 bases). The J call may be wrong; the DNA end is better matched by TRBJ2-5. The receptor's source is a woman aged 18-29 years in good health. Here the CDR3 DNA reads TGCAGTGCTACAGGGTGGGTGCGGGAGACCCAGTACTTC. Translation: CSATGWVRETQYF.